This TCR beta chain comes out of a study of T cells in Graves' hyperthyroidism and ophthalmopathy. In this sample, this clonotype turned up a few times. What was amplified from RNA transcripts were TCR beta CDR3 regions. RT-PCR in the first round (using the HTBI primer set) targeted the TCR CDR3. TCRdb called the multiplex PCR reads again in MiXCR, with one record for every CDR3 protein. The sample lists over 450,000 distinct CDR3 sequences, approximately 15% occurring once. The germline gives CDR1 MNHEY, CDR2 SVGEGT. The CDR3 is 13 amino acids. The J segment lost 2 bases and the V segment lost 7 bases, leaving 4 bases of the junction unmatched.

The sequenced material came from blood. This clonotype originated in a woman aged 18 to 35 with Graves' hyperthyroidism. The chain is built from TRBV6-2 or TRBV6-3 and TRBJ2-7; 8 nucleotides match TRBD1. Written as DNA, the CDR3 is TGTGCCAGCACCTGGACAGGGACCTACGAGCAGTACTTC. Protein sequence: CASTWTGTYEQYF.